Shown below are 11 T cell receptor beta chains from a single sample sequenced in a study of T cell responses to AZD1222 COVID-19 vaccine. TCRdb keeps only in-frame clones here, not all; method: immunoSEQ multiplex PCR. The sample carries some 140,000 clones, around 90% recorded once. The specimen comprised peripheral blood, sampled on day 0 of AZD1222 vaccination. The receptors come from an adult in good health.

The chain combines TRBV5-6 with TRBJ2-1; unclear D gene. This CDR3 comprises 11 residues. V gave up 0 bases and J gave up 9 bases, with 4 bases separating them. Looked up from germline, CDR1 is SGHDT and CDR2 is YYEEEE. CDR3 nucleotides: TGTGCCAGCAGCTTGGCCATTGAGCAGTTCTTC. This sequence encodes CASSLAIEQFF.

CDR3 region: CASRLGYHSGNTIYF. In nucleotides, the CDR3 is TGTGCCAGCAGGCTAGGGTACCACTCTGGAAACACCATATATTTT. This chain uses TRBV6-5 with TRBJ1-3; D not resolved. This CDR3 is 15 amino acids long. V was trimmed by 6 bases and J by 0 bases, leaving 12 bases between them. Germline V lookup: CDR1 MNHEY, CDR2 SVGAGI.

This chain links TRBV3-1 (or the pseudogene TRBV3-2) with TRBJ2-5; D is unresolved. Trimming took off 3 bases at V and 8 bases at J, with 7 bases between the two ends. The CDR3 has 11 amino acids. Germline CDR1 is LGHDT and CDR2 is YNNKEL (reference sequence). DNA for the CDR3: TGTGCCAGCAGCCAGTTTGACACCCAGTACTTC. As protein: CASSQFDTQYF.

V and J are TRBV11-2 and TRBJ2-1, with D possibly TRBD1 on 6 matching bases. Germline loops: CDR1 SGHAT, CDR2 FQNNGV. Trimming shortened V by 4 bases and J by 10 bases, and 11 bases separated the two germline ends. The CDR3 runs 12 residues. CDR3 sequence reads: CASSSSGVEQFF. The CDR3 nucleotides are TGTGCCAGCAGCTCTTCAGGGGTAGAGCAGTTCTTC.

The chain has TRBV9 and TRBJ1-4; D call uncertain. The CDR3 has 17 residues. The V end lost 0 bases, the J end lost 0 bases, and 12 bases lay between the germline ends. Germline V gives CDR1 SGDLS, CDR2 YYNGEE. CDR3 sequence reads: CASSVGPMPTTNEKLFF. CDR3 coding DNA: TGTGCCAGCAGCGTAGGCCCCATGCCGACAACTAATGAAAAACTGTTTTTT. Variable domain in full (rest from reference TRBV9 and TRBJ1-4): DSGVTQTPKHLITATGQRVTLRCSPRSGDLSVYWYQQSLDQGLQFLIQYYNGEERAKGNILERFSAQQFPDLHSELNLSSLELGDSALYFCASSVGPMPTTNEKLFFGSGTQLSVL.

The chain uses TRBV6-5 and TRBJ2-7, with 7 nucleotides matching TRBD2. The germline CDR1 and CDR2 sequences are MNHEY and SVGAGI. The V segment lost 0 bases and the J segment 2 bases; nucleotides outside the gene matches: 4. The CDR3 extends over 15 amino acids. CDR3 nucleotide sequence: TGTGCCAGCAGTTACTCCGGCGGGAGCCCCTACGAGCAGTACTTC. Amino acid sequence: CASSYSGGSPYEQYF.

The chain carries TRBV19 and TRBJ1-6; D possibly corresponds to TRBD1 (6 bases). Germline CDR1 LNHDA, CDR2 SQIVND (reference sequence). This CDR3 spans 15 amino acids. Trimming pared 3 bases from V and 6 bases from J, leaving 12 bases between. The chain's CDR3 is CASSIQGHPNSPLHF. The DNA of the CDR3 is TGTGCCAGTAGTATTCAGGGACACCCTAATTCACCCCTCCACTTT.

The sample holds one count of this clone. This chain uses TRBV5-4 with TRBJ2-7; 7 nucleotides line up with TRBD1. Germline V gene data show CDR1 as SGHNT and CDR2 as YYREEE (reference sequence). The CDR3 has 13 amino acids. V was pared by 6 bases and J by 3 bases, with 6 bases of the junction left unmatched. The CDR3 DNA follows: TGTGCCAGCACTCTCAGGGGGTACTACGAGCAGTACTTC. Translation: CASTLRGYYEQYF.

CDR3: CASSLINTANTGELFF. CDR3 sequence (DNA): TGTGCCAGCAGCTTGATTAACACCGCGAACACCGGGGAGCTGTTTTTT. The chain couples TRBV5-8 to TRBJ2-2; no definite D call. The CDR3 covers 16 residues. The V gene's germline CDR1 is SGHTS and CDR2 YDEGEE. V lost 1 base and J 0 bases, leaving 10 bases between the germline ends.

This rearrangement joins TRBV19 to TRBJ1-5; unclear D gene. Trimming shortened V by 3 bases and J by 0 bases, and 9 bases separated the two germline ends. Per germline, CDR1 LNHDA and CDR2 SQIVND (reference sequence). The CDR3 sequence is 15 residues long. CDR3: CASSIRGFSNQPQHF. The DNA for the CDR3 is TGTGCCAGTAGTATTAGAGGGTTTAGCAATCAGCCCCAGCATTTT.

The chain recombines TRBV12-3 or TRBV12-4 with TRBJ2-1; D call uncertain. The CDR3 has 12 residues. V lost 2 bases and J 12 bases, leaving 11 bases between the germline ends. The DNA for the CDR3 is TGTGCCAGCAGTTTATCGGAGATGGGGCAGTTCTTC. It codes for CASSLSEMGQFF.